This paragraph covers one T cell receptor beta chain sequence. Its antigen remains unknown. The CDR3 length is 14 residues. Trimming stripped 4 bases from V and 6 bases from J, with 16 bases between. The germline V gene encodes CDR1 SGHRS and CDR2 YFSETQ. This sample was taken from a study of T cell repertoires in cytomegalovirus infection. Overall study context: Indications came from public TCR beta signatures; they pointed to CMV infection and to a matching HLA type. Overall study findings and caveats: There were carriers of CMV plus the relevant HLA, and cumulative public TCR beta family frequency identified them. Dominating the ex vivo response were TCR beta clonotypes that were CMV-specific and HLA-C-restricted.

TCRdb redid the calling of the reads with MiXCR, one entry per CDR3 protein. The table lists approximately 1,000,000 distinct CDR3 sequences, 31% of them singletons. This specimen was cultured CD8+ T cells from PBMCs, taken from culture after CMV antigen stimulation. The receptor comes from a human donor in good health (CMV status not recorded). Some clones in this sample may be carry-over from other donors' samples. V usage is TRBV5-1 and J usage is TRBJ1-1, with TRBD1 as a possible D gene (6 bases). The chain's CDR3 is CASSLPRTAPEAFF. The CDR3, as DNA: TGCGCCAGCAGCCTACCCCGGACAGCACCTGAAGCTTTCTTT.